This T cell receptor (beta chain) is drawn from a study of T-cell reconstitution after alpha-beta-depleted transplantation in children. V lost 2 bases and J lost 3, with 15 bases in between. This CDR3 spans 17 amino acids. Germline CDR1 and CDR2: SGHRS and YFSETQ. Unique molecular identifiers were incorporated into the prepared TCRbeta library. TCRdb called the PCR reads again in MiXCR, with one record for every CDR3 protein. This sample carries about 200,000 distinct CDR3 sequences, less than 15% of them seen once, and the ten largest clones take 13%. This clonotype was seen only a few times. The origin of this receptor is a human donor who donated a stem cell graft to a child with acute lymphoblastic leukemia. V usage is TRBV5-1 and J usage is TRBJ2-6; D tentatively reads TRBD1 or TRBD2 (5 bases each). This sample comprised PBMCs from the stem cell graft donor, obtained from the stem cell graft. The CDR3 coding sequence is TGCGCCAGCAGCTTCGCGATCTCAGGGAGTGGGGCCAACGTCCTGACTTTC. Its translation is CASSFAISGSGANVLTF.